The 27 T cell receptor beta chains reported below all come from one sample, sequenced in a study of blood T cell repertoires in COVID-19. Method: immunoSEQ multiplex PCR; TCRdb's copy keeps in-frame clones and lacks some. This sample has 300,000 or so clones; just over 85% occur once, and the top ten carry around 4.5%. Sequences were obtained from PBMCs or T cells enriched from blood (not recorded which). The receptors shown here come from a middle-aged woman with acute COVID-19.

The chain employs TRBV7-9 and TRBJ2-1, with 9 bases aligning to TRBD1. The CDR3 sequence is 13 residues long. Germline V CDR1 and CDR2: SEHNR, FQNEAQ (reference sequence). Trimming removed 5 bases from V and 7 bases from J; junction bases left unmatched: 3. CDR3 region: CASSTGTGNEQFF. The CDR3 nucleotides read TGTGCCAGCAGCACCGGGACAGGGAATGAGCAGTTCTTC.

This chain joins TRBV15 and TRBJ2-5, with 8 bases identical to TRBD2. Germline trimming cut 0 bases from V and 0 bases from J; bases unmatched to any gene: 3. This CDR3 spans 16 amino acids. Germline lookup yields CDR1 LNHNV and CDR2 YYDKDF (reference sequence). The CDR3 is CATSREGGGHQETQYF. The CDR3 DNA follows: TGTGCCACCAGCAGAGAGGGCGGGGGGCACCAAGAGACCCAGTACTTC.

This sequence joins TRBV9 and TRBJ1-6; D ambiguous. This CDR3 is 15 amino acids long. V was cut by 0 bases and J by 7 bases, with 11 bases left in between. CDR1 and CDR2 (germline): SGDLS, YYNGEE. The CDR3 loop is CASSVGAEVNSPLHF. For the CDR3, the DNA is TGTGCCAGCAGCGTAGGGGCAGAAGTAAATTCACCCCTCCACTTT. Full variable domain (remainder filled in from reference TRBV9 and TRBJ1-6): DSGVTQTPKHLITATGQRVTLRCSPRSGDLSVYWYQQSLDQGLQFLIQYYNGEERAKGNILERFSAQQFPDLHSELNLSSLELGDSALYFCASSVGAEVNSPLHFGNGTRLTVT.

The rearrangement uses TRBV5-6 and TRBJ1-4; 7 bases map to TRBD1. Germline CDR1 and CDR2: SGHDT and YYEEEE. With 6 bases clipped from V and 10 bases from J, the junction kept 24 bases outside the gene matches. The CDR3 sequence is 18 residues long. The CDR3 spells CASTKKIGTAITSTKLFF. DNA of the CDR3: TGTGCCAGCACAAAGAAGATTGGGACAGCAATTACTTCGACAAAACTGTTTTTT.

The chain has TRBV2 and TRBJ2-1; D not certain. The CDR3 length is 15 residues. Germline assignment: CDR1 SNHLY and CDR2 FYNNEI. V was clipped by 2 bases and J by 0 bases, with 8 bases between them. DNA for the CDR3: TGTGCCAGCAGTGAATCGTATAACTCCTACAATGAGCAGTTCTTC. Its protein is CASSESYNSYNEQFF. Full variable domain (outside the CDR3, taken from reference TRBV2 and TRBJ2-1): EPEVTQTPSHQVTQMGQEVILRCVPISNHLYFYWYRQILGQKVEFLVSFYNNEISEKSEIFDDQFSVERPDGSNFTLKIRSTKLEDSAMYFCASSESYNSYNEQFFGPGTRLTVL.

This chain connects TRBV4-2 to TRBJ2-5; 9 bases are a match to TRBD2. The CDR3 length is 14 residues. The V segment lost 3 bases and the J segment 3 bases; nucleotides outside the gene matches: 2. CDR1 and CDR2 (germline): LGHNA, YNFKEQ. The CDR3 coding sequence is TGTGCCAGCAGCCAGACTAGCGGAAAAGAGACCCAGTACTTC. Protein product: CASSQTSGKETQYF.

This clone has only a few counts. The gene calls are TRBV5-1 and TRBJ1-5, with D unclear. This CDR3 is built from 15 residues. The V gene lost 0 bases and the J gene lost 2 bases, with 9 bases spanning the gap. In germline, CDR1 is SGHRS, CDR2 YFSETQ. The CDR3: CASSLGGIGNQPQHF. The CDR3 DNA reads as TGCGCCAGCAGCTTGGGAGGGATTGGCAATCAGCCCCAGCATTTT.

The V and J genes are TRBV6-5 and TRBJ1-4; 7 nucleotides align to TRBD1. Trimming cost V 6 bases and J 7 bases; bases outside gene matches: 5. CDR1 and CDR2 (germline): MNHEY, SVGAGI. CDR3 length: 13 residues. The CDR3 DNA is TGTGCCAGCAGGACAGGGTTAAGTGAAAAACTGTTTTTT. The encoded protein is CASRTGLSEKLFF.

The rearrangement links TRBV18 to TRBJ2-5; 8 bases are shared with TRBD2. CDR3 size: 15 residues. CDR1 is KGHSH and CDR2 is LQKENI in the germline V gene. Unmatched junction bases numbered 5, after V lost 3 bases and J lost 2 bases. The CDR3 DNA reads TGTGCCAGCTCACCGGGCACTAGCGGTCAAGAGACCCAGTACTTC. The encoded protein is CASSPGTSGQETQYF.

This sequence joins TRBV28 and TRBJ1-4; 7 bases are a match to TRBD1. The V gene's germline CDR1 is MDHEN and CDR2 SYDVKM. Losses at the gene ends were 4 bases for V and 7 bases for J; bases not matched to a gene: 9. This CDR3 comprises 15 residues. Here the CDR3 DNA reads TGTGCCAGCAGTTCCCAACAGGGGTTTTTTGAAAAACTGTTTTTT. The encoded protein is CASSSQQGFFEKLFF.

This clone was seen only once. The genes are TRBV19 and TRBJ2-7; TRBD1 matches 9 bases. Germline CDR1 is LNHDA and CDR2 is SQIVND (reference sequence). J was trimmed by 4 bases and V by 1 base; bases with no gene match: 20. This CDR3 has 20 amino acids. This CDR3 reads CASSIVGQGLGRPLEYEQYF. The CDR3 nucleotides read TGTGCCAGTAGTATAGTGGGACAGGGTTTAGGGCGACCCCTGGAATACGAGCAGTACTTC.

The V gene is TRBV6-5, the J gene TRBJ1-1; TRBD1 might be the D (5 bases). The germline CDR1 and CDR2 sequences are MNHEY and SVGAGI. The CDR3 runs to 14 residues. The V gene lost 2 bases and the J gene lost 3 bases, with 10 bases spanning the gap. CDR3 in amino acids: CASSYQGGDTEAFF. Written as DNA, the CDR3 is TGTGCCAGCAGTTACCAGGGAGGCGACACTGAAGCTTTCTTT.

This clone was seen only once. The rearrangement uses TRBV5-4 and TRBJ2-2; the D is unclear. Germline CDR1 is SGHNT and CDR2 is YYREEE (reference sequence). Trimming cost V 2 bases and J 6 bases, with 5 bases left between them. This CDR3 is 12 amino acids long. The CDR3: CASSFVAGELFF. As DNA, the CDR3 is TGTGCCAGCAGCTTTGTAGCCGGGGAGCTGTTTTTT.

This clone has a single count. The rearrangement joins TRBV3-1 (or the pseudogene TRBV3-2) to TRBJ2-1; 11 bases are shared with TRBD2. Looked up from germline, CDR1 is LGHDT and CDR2 is YNNKEL (reference sequence). J lost 6 bases, V lost 0 bases, and 10 bases had no gene match. CDR3 length: 18 amino acids. The CDR3 loop is CASSQEALAGGIRNEQFF. DNA of the CDR3: TGTGCCAGCAGCCAAGAGGCGCTAGCGGGGGGTATTCGCAATGAGCAGTTCTTC.

This sequence joins TRBV10-3 and TRBJ1-2; 11 bases line up with TRBD1. CDR1 and CDR2 (germline): ENHRY, SYGVKD. J gave up 7 bases and V 5 bases, and 9 bases lay outside the gene matches. This CDR3 region has 15 residues. CDR3 DNA sequence: TGTGCCATCAGTACCTTAGGACAGGGGGCGACTGGCTACACCTTC. This gives the protein CAISTLGQGATGYTF.

Written as DNA, the CDR3 is TGTGCCACCAGTGGGAAGACTAGCGGGAGGTCCCAATACTCAACCTACAATGAGCAGTTCTTC. This sequence encodes CATSGKTSGRSQYSTYNEQFF. This sequence joins TRBV24-1 and TRBJ2-1, with TRBD2 matching 13 bases. The germline CDR1 and CDR2 sequences are KGHDR and SFDVKD. J lost 2 bases, V lost 5 bases, and 17 bases had no gene match. The CDR3 consists of 21 residues.

This clone has just one count. The CDR3 bases are TGTGCCAGCAGTTATCAATCTGGGGCCAACGTCCTGACTTTC. Amino acids: CASSYQSGANVLTF. The chain has TRBV6-2 or TRBV6-3 and TRBJ2-6; D gene uncertain. Per germline, CDR1 MNHEY and CDR2 SVGEGT. The CDR3 spans 14 residues. V was clipped by 3 bases and J by 1 base, with 4 bases between them.

CDR3 DNA: TGCGCCAGCAGCTTGGCCACCGCGGGGGGCACAGATACGCAGTATTTT. This codes for CASSLATAGGTDTQYF. The gene calls are TRBV5-1 and TRBJ2-3; 7 bases line up with TRBD2. V shed 0 bases and J 1 base; nucleotides not matched to a gene: 5. The CDR3 has 16 residues. Germline assignment: CDR1 SGHRS and CDR2 YFSETQ.

A few counts support this clone. The chain is built from TRBV24-1 and TRBJ2-7; the D gene is possibly TRBD1 (5 bases). Trimming removed 3 bases at V and 3 bases at J, with 11 bases between. Germline loops: CDR1 KGHDR, CDR2 SFDVKD. CDR3 length: 14 amino acids. The CDR3 sequence: CATSDGHNLYEQYF. CDR3 nucleotide sequence: TGTGCCACCAGTGATGGACACAATCTCTACGAGCAGTACTTC.

V gene TRBV2 combines with J gene TRBJ2-7; tentatively, D is TRBD2 (5 bases). The germline V and J ends were trimmed by 2 bases and 7 bases, with 15 bases remaining between them. The germline CDR1 and CDR2 sequences are SNHLY and FYNNEI. The CDR3 has 14 amino acids. The chain's CDR3 is CASSERSISGEQYF. In DNA, the CDR3 is TGTGCCAGCAGTGAACGGAGCATTTCGGGGGAGCAGTACTTC.

V is TRBV7-2 and J is TRBJ1-2, with D hard to call. Germline V lookup: CDR1 SGHTA, CDR2 FQGNSA. The CDR3 totals 14 residues. V dropped 5 bases and J dropped 4 bases, with 14 bases sitting between them. The CDR3 loop is CASSPSTKSYGYTF. The CDR3, as DNA: TGTGCCAGCAGCCCATCGACAAAGAGCTATGGCTACACCTTC.

The chain has TRBV19 and TRBJ2-2; 7 bases fit TRBD2. Trimming cost V 3 bases and J 0 bases; bases outside gene matches: 4. From germline, CDR1 is LNHDA and CDR2 SQIVND (reference sequence). The CDR3 is made up of 16 amino acids. The CDR3 region is CASSMDRGANTGELFF. CDR3 bases: TGTGCCAGTAGTATGGACCGGGGGGCGAACACCGGGGAGCTGTTTTTT.

The V and J genes are TRBV4-1 and TRBJ1-1; TRBD1 matches at 7 bases. The CDR3 loop spans 16 amino acids. CDR1 MGHRA and CDR2 YSYEKL come from the germline V gene. The V segment lost 3 bases and the J segment 0 bases; nucleotides outside the gene matches: 7. CDR3 coding DNA: TGCGCCAGCAGCCAGCCCGGGACAGTTATGAACACTGAAGCTTTCTTT. Its translation: CASSQPGTVMNTEAFF.

The rearrangement links TRBV28 to TRBJ2-1; 11 bases match TRBD2. The CDR3 is made up of 20 amino acids. Germline CDR1 and CDR2: MDHEN and SYDVKM. V lost 4 bases and J lost 4; bases outside the gene matches: 18. CDR3 region: CASSSARGRPTSGGYNEQFF. The CDR3 DNA is TGTGCCAGCAGTTCAGCCAGGGGGCGCCCTACTAGCGGGGGTTACAATGAGCAGTTCTTC.

The chain carries TRBV4-1 and TRBJ1-1; 7 bases are a match to TRBD1. The CDR3 contains 17 residues. The germline V gene encodes CDR1 MGHRA and CDR2 YSYEKL. V lost 4 bases and J lost 4; bases outside the gene matches: 15. Written as DNA, the CDR3 is TGCGCCAGCAGCCTTTCGTTGACAGGGAGATTCAGCACTGAAGCTTTCTTT. Its protein product is CASSLSLTGRFSTEAFF.

The chain carries TRBV7-3 and TRBJ2-3, with D hard to call. V was cut by 5 bases and J by 6 bases, with 18 bases left in between. Per the germline V gene, CDR1 is SGHTA and CDR2 is FQGTGA. This CDR3 is 15 amino acids long. The CDR3 is CASSPGGAIGDTQYF. CDR3 bases: TGTGCCAGCAGCCCCGGCGGAGCTATCGGGGATACGCAGTATTTT.

V is TRBV10-3 and J is TRBJ2-7; 7 nucleotides line up with TRBD1. After removal of 4 bases from V and 0 bases from J, the junction contained 9 bases not matched to a gene. The CDR3 has 16 amino acids. Germline V lookup: CDR1 ENHRY, CDR2 SYGVKD. The CDR3 DNA reads as TGTGCCATCAGTGGGGAACAGGGGCTTTCCTCCTACGAGCAGTACTTC. It translates to CAISGEQGLSSYEQYF.